This T cell receptor beta chain was identified during a study of blood T cell repertoires in COVID-19. Across the study: Both acute and convalescent COVID-19 samples were obtained from the United States, Italy and Spain. Sample material is recorded as cDNA or gDNA derived from T cells, B-cell-depleted T cells, or PBMCs.

CDR1 is SGHVS and CDR2 is FNYEAQ in the germline V gene. The CDR3 is 13 residues long. Trimming left V 2 bases short and J 4 bases short, with 6 bases between. Authors' methods: Amplifying reference gene primers gave estimates of nucleated cell counts. Sequenced by immunoSEQ multiplex PCR; TCRdb stores in-frame clones only, minus some. Clone size and V and J calls were adopted from that table, with D and trimming inferred from the DNA. Of around 40,000 clones in the sample, 89% were seen once. The sample comprised peripheral blood. The origin of this receptor is a human donor in a cohort sampled during active COVID-19. The genes are TRBV7-6 and TRBJ2-1; D is unclear. CDR3 amino acids: CASSLWPYNEQFF. The CDR3 DNA reads as TGTGCCAGCAGCTTATGGCCGTACAATGAGCAGTTCTTC.